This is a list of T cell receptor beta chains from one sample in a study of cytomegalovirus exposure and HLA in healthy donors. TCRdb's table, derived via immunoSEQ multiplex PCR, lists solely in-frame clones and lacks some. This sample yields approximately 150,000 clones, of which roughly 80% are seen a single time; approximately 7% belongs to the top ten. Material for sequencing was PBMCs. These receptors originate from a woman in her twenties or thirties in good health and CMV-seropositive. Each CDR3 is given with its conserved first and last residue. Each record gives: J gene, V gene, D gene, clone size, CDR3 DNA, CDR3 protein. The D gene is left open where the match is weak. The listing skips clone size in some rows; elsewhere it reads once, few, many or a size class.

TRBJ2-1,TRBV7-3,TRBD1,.,TGTGCCAGCAGCCTGGACAGGAGCTCCTACAATGAGCAGTTCTTC,CASSLDRSSYNEQFF
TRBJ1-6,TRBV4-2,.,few,TGTGCCAGCAGCCCGCTGGGGAGCTCCTATAATTCACCCCTCCACTTT,CASSPLGSSYNSPLHF
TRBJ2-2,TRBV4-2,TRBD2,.,TGTGCCAGCAGCAAAGGACTAGCGGGGGGGCGAAGCACCGGGGAGCTGTTTTTT,CASSKGLAGGRSTGELFF
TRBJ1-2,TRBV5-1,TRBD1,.,TGCGCCAGCAGCTTGGCCTTGACAGGGGATTATGGCTACACCTTC,CASSLALTGDYGYTF
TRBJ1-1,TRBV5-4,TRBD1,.,TGTGCCAGCAGCTGGCTGGGGACAGCCCACACTGAAGCTTTCTTT,CASSWLGTAHTEAFF
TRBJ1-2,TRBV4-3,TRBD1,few,TGCGCCAGCAGCCAAGCAGAGGGACAGAACTATGGCTACACCTTC,CASSQAEGQNYGYTF
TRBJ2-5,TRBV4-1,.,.,TGCGCCAGCAGCCCTACCGGGTTTCAAGAGACCCAGTACTTC,CASSPTGFQETQYF
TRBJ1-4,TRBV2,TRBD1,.,TGTGCCAGCAGTGGACAGGGAGGACGTGATGAAAAACTGTTTTTT,CASSGQGGRDEKLFF
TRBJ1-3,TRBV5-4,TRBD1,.,TGTGCCAGCAGCCCCGGGACAGCCAGAAACACCATATATTTT,CASSPGTARNTIYF
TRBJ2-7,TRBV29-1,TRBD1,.,TGCAGCGCGCGGGGACAGGGGGCGCTTGAGCAGTACTTC,CSARGQGALEQYF
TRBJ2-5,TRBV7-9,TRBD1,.,TGTGCCAGCAGCCCCCAAAGGACAGGGGACGTTGAGACCCAGTACTTC,CASSPQRTGDVETQYF
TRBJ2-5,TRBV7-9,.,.,TGTGCCAGCAGCGGAGGGAAAGAGACCCAGTACTTC,CASSGGKETQYF
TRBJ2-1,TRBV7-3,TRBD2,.,TGTGCCAGCAGCTTAGATACAGCGGGGGGGATGAGCTATGAGCAGTTCTTC,CASSLDTAGGMSYEQFF
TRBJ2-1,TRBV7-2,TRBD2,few,TGTGCCAGCAGCTTATCGGCTAGCGGTTACAATGAGCAGTTCTTC,CASSLSASGYNEQFF
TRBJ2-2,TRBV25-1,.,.,TGTGCCAGCAGTGAATCCTATCCATCGCGGGGCACCGGGGAGCTGTTTTTT,CASSESYPSRGTGELFF
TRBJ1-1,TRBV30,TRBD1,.,TGTGCCTGGTCTGGAACAGGGGGCCGAGCTTTCTTT,CAWSGTGGRAFF
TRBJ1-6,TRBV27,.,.,TGTGCCAGCAGTTTTAGCTCCTATAATTCACCCCTCCACTTT,CASSFSSYNSPLHF
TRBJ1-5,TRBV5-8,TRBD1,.,TGTGCCAGCAGTTCGGACAGGGGCGAGGTAGTCAATCAGCCCCAGCATTTT,CASSSDRGEVVNQPQHF
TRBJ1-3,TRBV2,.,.,TGTGCCAGCAAGGCCACAGTCTCCGGAAACACCATATATTTT,CASKATVSGNTIYF
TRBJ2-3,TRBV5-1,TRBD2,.,TGCGCCAGCAGCTTGGACGGGACTAGCGGGGGGCCCGCAGATACGCAGTATTTT,CASSLDGTSGGPADTQYF
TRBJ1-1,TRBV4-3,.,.,TGCGCCAGCAGCGGGGGCATTTGGTTCACTGAAGCTTTCTTT,CASSGGIWFTEAFF
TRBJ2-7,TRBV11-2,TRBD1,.,TGTGCCAGCAGCTCTTCTACAGGGGTGGGGTACGAGCAGTACTTC,CASSSSTGVGYEQYF